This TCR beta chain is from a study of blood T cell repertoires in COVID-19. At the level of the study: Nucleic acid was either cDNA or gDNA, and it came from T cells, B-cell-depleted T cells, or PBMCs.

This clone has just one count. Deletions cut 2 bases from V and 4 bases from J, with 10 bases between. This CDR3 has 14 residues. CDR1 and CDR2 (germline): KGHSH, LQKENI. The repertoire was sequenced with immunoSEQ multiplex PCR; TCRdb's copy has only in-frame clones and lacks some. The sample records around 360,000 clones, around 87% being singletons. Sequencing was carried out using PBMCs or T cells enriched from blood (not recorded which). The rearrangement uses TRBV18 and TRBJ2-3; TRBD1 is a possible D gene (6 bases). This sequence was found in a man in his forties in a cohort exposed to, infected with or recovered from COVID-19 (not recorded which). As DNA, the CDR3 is TGTGCCAGCTCACCAGCACAGGGTGCAGATACGCAGTATTTT. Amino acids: CASSPAQGADTQYF.